The rows below give T cell receptor beta chains drawn from one sample of a study of T cells in Graves' hyperthyroidism and ophthalmopathy. One entry per CDR3 protein results from TCRdb running MiXCR on the multiplex PCR reads. This table holds some 570,000 distinct CDR3 sequences, 17% found once. Sequences were obtained from blood. These TCRs come from a woman between 18 and 29 years old with Graves' ophthalmopathy. Both conserved end residues are part of each CDR3. The order of the fields is CDR3 protein, CDR3 DNA, clone size, J gene, D gene, V gene. D genes are given only for firm matches. Clone size is shown for a subset of rows, as once, few, many or a class of expanded clone.

cdr3_aa: CSATDITGHNEQFF
cdr3_nt: TGCAGTGCTACGGACATCACGGGGCACAATGAGCAGTTCTTC
clone_size: many
j_call: TRBJ2-1
d_call: .
v_call: TRBV20-1

cdr3_aa: CASSPRDTQGSYF
cdr3_nt: TGTGCCAGCAGCCCCCGGGACACTCAAGGGTCTTACTTC
clone_size: .
j_call: TRBJ2-5
d_call: .
v_call: TRBV7-2

cdr3_aa: CASSPISGGSYEQYF
cdr3_nt: TGTGCCAGCAGCCCGATATCGGGGGGGAGCTACGAGCAGTACTTC
clone_size: .
j_call: TRBJ2-7
d_call: TRBD2
v_call: TRBV7-9

cdr3_aa: CASSLRGLSGGALRTDTQYF
cdr3_nt: TGCGCCAGCAGCTTGAGGGGGCTAAGCGGGGGGGCTCTTCGAACAGATACGCAGTATTTT
clone_size: few
j_call: TRBJ2-3
d_call: TRBD2
v_call: TRBV5-1

cdr3_aa: CASSAEGLPNTEAFF
cdr3_nt: TGTGCCAGCAGCGCCGAGGGGCTACCTAACACTGAAGCTTTCTTT
clone_size: many
j_call: TRBJ1-1
d_call: .
v_call: TRBV9

cdr3_aa: CASGRDPLVYNEQFF
cdr3_nt: TGTGCCAGTGGCCGGGACCCCCTCGTCTACAATGAGCAGTTCTTC
clone_size: .
j_call: TRBJ2-1
d_call: .
v_call: TRBV19

cdr3_aa: CASSLHRAANTEAFF
cdr3_nt: TGTGCCAGCAGCTTACACAGGGCGGCGAACACTGAAGCTTTCTTT
clone_size: many
j_call: TRBJ1-1
d_call: .
v_call: TRBV2

cdr3_aa: CASSPQRPTSSGYYEQYF
cdr3_nt: TGTGCCAGCAGTCCGCAACGCCCGACTAGTTCTGGGTACTACGAGCAGTACTTC
clone_size: few
j_call: TRBJ2-7
d_call: .
v_call: TRBV27

cdr3_aa: CASSLSYRVSNTGELFF
cdr3_nt: TGTGCCAGCAGTTTGTCATACAGGGTTTCGAACACCGGGGAGCTGTTTTTT
clone_size: few
j_call: TRBJ2-2
d_call: .
v_call: TRBV27

cdr3_aa: CSVEEDRGETYEQYF
cdr3_nt: TGCAGCGTTGAAGAGGACAGGGGGGAGACCTACGAGCAGTACTTC
clone_size: .
j_call: TRBJ2-7
d_call: TRBD1
v_call: TRBV29-1

cdr3_aa: CARYRDGSSYNSPLHF
cdr3_nt: TGCGCCAGATACCGGGACGGGAGCTCCTATAATTCACCCCTCCACTTT
clone_size: few
j_call: TRBJ1-6
d_call: .
v_call: TRBV10-2

cdr3_aa: CASSPSIEGYNEQFF
cdr3_nt: TGTGCCAGCAGCCCGTCAATAGAGGGGTACAATGAGCAGTTCTTC
clone_size: few
j_call: TRBJ2-1
d_call: .
v_call: TRBV7-9

cdr3_aa: CAGTRGDNSPLHF
cdr3_nt: TGTGCCGGGACACGAGGGGATAATTCACCCCTCCACTTT
clone_size: .
j_call: TRBJ1-6
d_call: .
v_call: TRBV10-3

cdr3_aa: CASRPDINSPLHF
cdr3_nt: TGTGCCAGCAGGCCTGACATCAATTCACCCCTCCACTTT
clone_size: many
j_call: TRBJ1-6
d_call: .
v_call: TRBV7-8

cdr3_aa: CASSQGGTVTYEQYF
cdr3_nt: TGTGCCAGCAGCCAAGGGGGGACAGTAACCTACGAGCAGTACTTC
clone_size: few
j_call: TRBJ2-7
d_call: TRBD1
v_call: TRBV14

cdr3_aa: CASSDFGAGPTDTQYF
cdr3_nt: TGTGCCAGCAGTGACTTCGGAGCGGGGCCCACAGATACGCAGTATTTT
clone_size: many
j_call: TRBJ2-3
d_call: TRBD2
v_call: TRBV6-1

cdr3_aa: CASSVADNEQFF
cdr3_nt: TGTGCCAGCAGTGTGGCAGACAATGAGCAGTTCTTC
clone_size: many
j_call: TRBJ2-1
d_call: .
v_call: TRBV2

cdr3_aa: CASSLPGWGTDTQYF
cdr3_nt: TGTGCCAGCAGCCTCCCGGGGTGGGGCACAGATACGCAGTATTTT
clone_size: many
j_call: TRBJ2-3
d_call: .
v_call: TRBV9

cdr3_aa: CASASARAGPLSYTF
cdr3_nt: TGTGCCAGCGCATCCGCTAGGGCAGGACCCCTGAGCTACACCTTC
clone_size: few
j_call: TRBJ1-2
d_call: .
v_call: TRBV11-2

cdr3_aa: CASRITSGDSYEQYF
cdr3_nt: TGTGCCAGCAGAATTACTAGCGGGGATTCCTACGAGCAGTACTTC
clone_size: many
j_call: TRBJ2-7
d_call: TRBD2
v_call: TRBV6-1

cdr3_aa: CASRLLAGGSYEQYF
cdr3_nt: TGTGCCAGCAGATTACTAGCGGGGGGCTCCTACGAGCAGTACTTC
clone_size: many
j_call: TRBJ2-7
d_call: TRBD2
v_call: TRBV28

cdr3_aa: CASRSLAGVYEQYF
cdr3_nt: TGTGCCAGCAGATCTCTAGCGGGGGTCTACGAGCAGTACTTC
clone_size: many
j_call: TRBJ2-7
d_call: TRBD2
v_call: TRBV6-1

cdr3_aa: CASSSIPRGLNTEAFF
cdr3_nt: TGTGCCAGCAGTTCAATACCTAGGGGGTTGAACACTGAAGCTTTCTTT
clone_size: many
j_call: TRBJ1-1
d_call: .
v_call: TRBV27

cdr3_aa: CASRVGTSGMDEQFF
cdr3_nt: TGTGCCAGCAGAGTCGGGACTAGCGGGATGGATGAGCAGTTCTTC
clone_size: .
j_call: TRBJ2-1
d_call: TRBD2
v_call: TRBV7-3

cdr3_aa: CASSQDRARESTEAFF
cdr3_nt: TGCGCCAGCAGCCAAGACCGGGCCCGGGAAAGCACTGAAGCTTTCTTT
clone_size: many
j_call: TRBJ1-1
d_call: .
v_call: TRBV4-3

cdr3_aa: CASSAGTSGSQKYF
cdr3_nt: TGTGCCAGCAGCGCCGGGACTAGCGGGAGTCAGAAGTACTTC
clone_size: .
j_call: TRBJ2-7
d_call: TRBD2
v_call: TRBV9

cdr3_aa: CAISELGLAGVSEQFF
cdr3_nt: TGTGCCATCAGTGAGCTTGGACTAGCGGGAGTGAGTGAGCAGTTCTTC
clone_size: few
j_call: TRBJ2-1
d_call: TRBD2
v_call: TRBV10-3

cdr3_aa: CASSSFAGTGNTIYF
cdr3_nt: TGTGCCAGCAGTTCCTTCGCAGGCACCGGAAACACCATATATTTT
clone_size: few
j_call: TRBJ1-3
d_call: .
v_call: TRBV12-3/TRBV12-4

cdr3_aa: CASSLNPTKNYEQYF
cdr3_nt: TGCGCCAGCAGCCTCAACCCAACTAAAAACTACGAGCAGTACTTC
clone_size: .
j_call: TRBJ2-7
d_call: .
v_call: TRBV7-2

cdr3_aa: CASSPRGAGGLTDTQYF
cdr3_nt: TGCGCCAGCAGCCCTAGAGGGGCGGGGGGCCTCACAGATACGCAGTATTTT
clone_size: .
j_call: TRBJ2-3
d_call: TRBD2
v_call: TRBV4-1

cdr3_aa: CASSQDPVNTIYF
cdr3_nt: TGTGCCAGCAGCCAAGATCCCGTGAACACCATATATTTT
clone_size: many
j_call: TRBJ1-3
d_call: .
v_call: TRBV3-1

cdr3_aa: CASSLGWLYYEQYF
cdr3_nt: TGTGCCAGCAGCTTAGGTTGGCTCTACTACGAGCAGTACTTC
clone_size: many
j_call: TRBJ2-7
d_call: .
v_call: TRBV7-9

cdr3_aa: CASSAPGQGSYEQYF
cdr3_nt: TGTGCCAGCAGCGCGCCGGGACAGGGGTCCTACGAGCAGTACTTC
clone_size: .
j_call: TRBJ2-7
d_call: TRBD1
v_call: TRBV11-2

cdr3_aa: CASSHSQRQETQYF
cdr3_nt: TGTGCCAGCAGCCACAGTCAACGACAAGAGACCCAGTACTTC
clone_size: many
j_call: TRBJ2-5
d_call: .
v_call: TRBV5-8

cdr3_aa: CASSPRGVRYGYTF
cdr3_nt: TGTGCCAGTAGCCCCCGCGGGGTACGGTATGGCTACACCTTC
clone_size: few
j_call: TRBJ1-2
d_call: .
v_call: TRBV19

cdr3_aa: CASKVTGRENYGYTF
cdr3_nt: TGCGCCAGCAAGGTCACGGGACGGGAAAACTATGGCTACACCTTC
clone_size: .
j_call: TRBJ1-2
d_call: .
v_call: TRBV5-1

cdr3_aa: CASSLGQEIHEQFF
cdr3_nt: TGTGCCAGCAGTTTGGGACAGGAAATCCATGAGCAGTTCTTC
clone_size: many
j_call: TRBJ2-1
d_call: TRBD1
v_call: TRBV28

cdr3_aa: CASSQDRSRVQGHGYTF
cdr3_nt: TGTGCCAGCAGCCAAGATCGGTCCCGGGTACAGGGGCATGGCTACACCTTC
clone_size: few
j_call: TRBJ1-2
d_call: TRBD1
v_call: TRBV14

cdr3_aa: CASSYIDGSGGNIQYF
cdr3_nt: TGTGCCAGCAGTTACATAGATGGGAGCGGGGGAAACATTCAGTACTTC
clone_size: many
j_call: TRBJ2-4
d_call: TRBD2
v_call: TRBV6-2/TRBV6-3

cdr3_aa: CAISEPGSGGSPYEQYF
cdr3_nt: TGTGCCATCAGTGAGCCAGGCTCCGGGGGCAGCCCCTACGAGCAGTACTTC
clone_size: few
j_call: TRBJ2-7
d_call: .
v_call: TRBV10-3

cdr3_aa: CASSQERKAGGHEQFF
cdr3_nt: TGTGCCAGCAGCCAAGAAAGGAAAGCGGGGGGGCATGAGCAGTTCTTC
clone_size: few
j_call: TRBJ2-1
d_call: TRBD2
v_call: TRBV4-2

cdr3_aa: CASSVTESYEQYF
cdr3_nt: TGTGCCAGCAGCGTGACAGAGTCCTACGAGCAGTACTTC
clone_size: many
j_call: TRBJ2-7
d_call: .
v_call: TRBV13

cdr3_aa: CASSLSGGDNEKLFF
cdr3_nt: TGTGCCAGCAGTTTATCAGGGGGGGATAATGAAAAACTGTTTTTT
clone_size: many
j_call: TRBJ1-4
d_call: TRBD1
v_call: TRBV28

cdr3_aa: CASSRLTGGGTEAFF
cdr3_nt: TGCGCCAGCAGCAGGTTGACAGGGGGCGGCACTGAAGCTTTCTTT
clone_size: few
j_call: TRBJ1-1
d_call: TRBD1
v_call: TRBV5-1

cdr3_aa: CATFAQGGNQPQHF
cdr3_nt: TGCGCTACATTCGCACAGGGGGGAAATCAGCCCCAGCATTTT
clone_size: few
j_call: TRBJ1-5
d_call: TRBD1
v_call: TRBV20-1

cdr3_aa: CAWRRTGDGGYGYTF
cdr3_nt: TGTGCCTGGAGACGAACAGGGGACGGGGGGTATGGCTACACCTTC
clone_size: many
j_call: TRBJ1-2
d_call: TRBD1
v_call: TRBV30

cdr3_aa: CAIRRQELKDNEQFF
cdr3_nt: TGTGCCATCAGGAGACAGGAACTCAAAGACAATGAGCAGTTCTTC
clone_size: many
j_call: TRBJ2-1
d_call: .
v_call: TRBV10-3

cdr3_aa: CSARGQGGTEAFF
cdr3_nt: TGCAGTGCTAGGGGACAGGGAGGCACTGAAGCTTTCTTT
clone_size: many
j_call: TRBJ1-1
d_call: TRBD1
v_call: TRBV20-1

cdr3_aa: CASSPAGANNEQFF
cdr3_nt: TGTGCCAGCAGTCCAGCGGGAGCAAACAATGAGCAGTTCTTC
clone_size: few
j_call: TRBJ2-1
d_call: TRBD2
v_call: TRBV27

cdr3_aa: CATSRDSDNYGYTF
cdr3_nt: TGTGCCACCAGCAGAGATAGTGATAACTATGGCTACACCTTC
clone_size: few
j_call: TRBJ1-2
d_call: .
v_call: TRBV15

cdr3_aa: CASSPAGGRADVGEEQFF
cdr3_nt: TGTGCCAGCAGCCCCGCCGGCGGGAGGGCCGACGTAGGAGAGGAGCAGTTCTTC
clone_size: .
j_call: TRBJ2-1
d_call: TRBD2
v_call: TRBV5-6

cdr3_aa: CASSQDLAGGISSTDTQYF
cdr3_nt: TGTGCCAGCAGCCAAGACCTAGCGGGGGGCATATCTAGCACAGATACGCAGTATTTT
clone_size: .
j_call: TRBJ2-3
d_call: TRBD2
v_call: TRBV14

cdr3_aa: CASNRGHSYEQYF
cdr3_nt: TGTGCCAGCAACCGGGGCCACTCCTACGAGCAGTACTTC
clone_size: many
j_call: TRBJ2-7
d_call: .
v_call: TRBV28

cdr3_aa: CASREQGASEQYF
cdr3_nt: TGTGCCAGCAGAGAACAGGGGGCCTCCGAGCAGTACTTC
clone_size: few
j_call: TRBJ2-7
d_call: TRBD1
v_call: TRBV28

cdr3_aa: CASSNPYDTQYF
cdr3_nt: TGTGCCAGCAGCAACCCGTATGATACGCAGTATTTT
clone_size: many
j_call: TRBJ2-3
d_call: .
v_call: TRBV13

cdr3_aa: CASSLVGKGYEQYF
cdr3_nt: TGTGCCAGCAGTTTAGTGGGGAAGGGCTACGAGCAGTACTTC
clone_size: .
j_call: TRBJ2-7
d_call: .
v_call: TRBV27

cdr3_aa: CAWGRDSYSNQPQHF
cdr3_nt: TGTGCCTGGGGACGGGACAGTTATAGCAATCAGCCCCAGCATTTT
clone_size: many
j_call: TRBJ1-5
d_call: TRBD1
v_call: TRBV30